The 18 T cell receptor beta chains listed next were all sequenced from one sample in a study of blood T cell repertoires in COVID-19. The repertoire was sequenced with immunoSEQ multiplex PCR; TCRdb's copy has only in-frame clones and lacks some. In the table there are a few hundred thousand clones, 80% to 85% of which are singletons. Sequencing input: PBMCs or T cells enriched from blood (not recorded which). These receptors all come from a woman aged 45 to 65 who had recovered from COVID-19.

J is TRBJ1-6 and V is TRBV28; weak D call: TRBD1 (5 bases). The CDR3 spans 15 residues. V was cut by 2 bases and J by 7 bases, with 12 bases left in between. The germline gives CDR1 MDHEN, CDR2 SYDVKM. The CDR3, as DNA: TGTGCCAGCAGTTTAGGGGGGATCAGGAATTCACCCCTCCACTTT. Amino acid sequence: CASSLGGIRNSPLHF.

The chain uses TRBV7-8 and TRBJ1-5, with D perhaps matching TRBD1 (5 bases). Germline CDR1 SGHVS, CDR2 FQNEAQ. CDR3 length equals 16 residues. Trimming cost V 4 bases and J 2 bases, with 15 bases left between them. This chain's CDR3 is CASSSLAGQGNQPQHF. The CDR3 coding sequence is TGTGCCAGCAGCTCCCTGGCGGGGCAGGGCAATCAGCCCCAGCATTTT.

This clone was recorded once. J is TRBJ2-5 and V is TRBV5-1; the match to TRBD2 covers 11 bases. The ends lost 2 bases at V and 5 bases at J; junction bases unmatched: 8. The V gene's germline CDR1 is SGHRS and CDR2 YFSETQ. The CDR3 is 16 amino acids. CDR3 DNA: TGCGCCAGCAGCTTAGATAGCGGGAGGGCCTGGGAGACCCAGTACTTC. Amino acid sequence: CASSLDSGRAWETQYF.

The rearrangement links TRBV27 to TRBJ1-4; TRBD1 is a possible D gene (5 bases). CDR1 is MNHEY and CDR2 is SMNVEV in the germline V gene (reference sequence). The CDR3 length is 15 residues. The V gene lost 5 bases and the J gene lost 5 bases, with 15 bases spanning the gap. The CDR3 loop is CASSPVSGFNEKLFF. The CDR3 DNA reads as TGTGCCAGCAGTCCCGTCTCAGGGTTCAATGAAAAACTGTTTTTT.

The gene calls are TRBV30 and TRBJ1-1, with D unclear. The V gene's germline CDR1 is GTSNPN and CDR2 SVGIG (reference sequence). The ends were cut back, 3 bases at V and 2 bases at J, with 7 bases in the middle. The CDR3 is 12 residues long. The CDR3, as DNA: TGTGCCTGGAGGGAGTTAAACACTGAAGCTTTCTTT. Translation: CAWRELNTEAFF.

The chain joins TRBV2 to TRBJ2-1, with 12 bases matching TRBD2. The junction had 8 bases not matched to a gene; V was cut back by 6 bases and J by 2 bases. The CDR3 length is 17 residues. CDR1 is SNHLY, CDR2 FYNNEI, per germline. Written as DNA, the CDR3 is TGTGCCAGCAGCGCCTCCCGACTAGCGGGAGCCTACAATGAGCAGTTCTTC. Its protein product is CASSASRLAGAYNEQFF.

The chain uses TRBV27 and TRBJ1-2, with 7 bases identical to TRBD1. The CDR3 is 15 residues long. V trimming: 5 bases; J trimming: 8 bases; junction bases outside the gene matches: 14. Germline CDR1 reads MNHEY; CDR2 reads SMNVEV (reference sequence). CDR3 residues: CASSLTGQPTSGYTF. CDR3 coding DNA: TGTGCCAGCAGTCTCACGGGACAGCCTACCTCGGGCTACACCTTC.

J is TRBJ2-6 and V is TRBV11-3; 7 bases line up with TRBD1. The CDR3 length is 17 residues. CDR1 is SGHNT and CDR2 is YENEEA in the germline V gene. V trimming: 4 bases; J trimming: 2 bases; junction bases outside the gene matches: 8. The CDR3 bases are TGTGCCAGCAGCTCAATGACAGGGTTCCCTGGGGCCAACGTCCTGACTTTC. Translating it yields CASSSMTGFPGANVLTF.

This chain links TRBV12-3 or TRBV12-4 with TRBJ1-1; weak D call: TRBD1 (5 bases). The CDR3 loop spans 11 amino acids. The ends were cut back, 5 bases at V and 8 bases at J, with 9 bases in the middle. The CDR3 protein is CASSPRGEAFF. Written as DNA, the CDR3 is TGTGCCAGCAGTCCGCGGGGGGAAGCTTTCTTT.

V and J are TRBV6-6 and TRBJ1-1; D is undetermined. The length of the CDR3 is 14 residues. Germline CDR1 is MNHNY and CDR2 is SVGAGI (reference sequence). The V gene lost 2 bases and the J gene lost 0 bases, with 7 bases spanning the gap. The CDR3 sequence is CASSYQNMNTEAFF. The CDR3 nucleotides are TGTGCCAGCAGTTACCAGAACATGAACACTGAAGCTTTCTTT.

This chain uses TRBV24-1 with TRBJ2-1; 12 nucleotides agree with TRBD1. Germline V gives CDR1 KGHDR, CDR2 SFDVKD. J lost 4 bases, V lost 8 bases, and 11 bases had no gene match. The CDR3 consists of 17 residues. As DNA, the CDR3 is TGTGCCACCATTCCGCCAAGGGACAGGGGGCGGTACAATGAGCAGTTCTTC. This encodes CATIPPRDRGRYNEQFF.

V and J are TRBV5-1 and TRBJ1-3; D may be TRBD1 (5 bases). The germline gives CDR1 SGHRS, CDR2 YFSETQ. CDR3 length: 15 residues. V dropped 7 bases and J dropped 5 bases, with 19 bases sitting between them. CDR3 nucleotide sequence: TGCGCCAGCGCTCCCGAGGCAGGGCGTAGAAACACCATATATTTT. The encoded protein is CASAPEAGRRNTIYF.

This chain links TRBV7-9 with TRBJ2-7; D remains ambiguous. This CDR3 contains 13 residues. Germline V CDR1 and CDR2: SEHNR, FQNEAQ (reference sequence). Trimming took off 3 bases at V and 0 bases at J, with 6 bases between the two ends. The DNA for the CDR3 is TGTGCCAGCAGCTTGACTCTCTCCTACGAGCAGTACTTC. Its translation: CASSLTLSYEQYF. Full variable domain (missing parts from reference TRBV7-9 and TRBJ2-7): DTGVSQNPRHKITKRGQNVTFRCDPISEHNRLYWYRQTLGQGPEFLTYFQNEAQLEKSRLLSDRFSAERPKGSFSTLEIQRTEQGDSAMYLCASSLTLSYEQYFGPGTRLTVT.

This sequence joins TRBV7-2 and TRBJ2-7, with TRBD2 matching over 14 bases. CDR1 is SGHTA and CDR2 is FQGNSA in the germline V gene. The V and J ends lost 3 bases and 3 bases, in that order; junction bases with no gene match: 10. CDR3 size: 18 residues. Here the CDR3 DNA reads TGTGCCAGCAGCTTGAGAAGACTAGCGGGAGGGCCAATCTACGAGCAGTACTTC. It yields the protein CASSLRRLAGGPIYEQYF.

The chain has TRBV20-1 and TRBJ1-1; 10 nucleotides line up with TRBD1. Germline V gene data show CDR1 as DFQATT and CDR2 as SNEGSKA (reference sequence). CDR3 size: 15 residues. V shed 3 bases, J shed 0 bases, and the junction held 4 bases outside the gene matches. The CDR3 here is CSASGDRGMNTEAFF. Here the CDR3 DNA reads TGCAGTGCTAGTGGGGACAGGGGCATGAACACTGAAGCTTTCTTT.

CDR3 in amino acids: CASSRQDYGYTF. In nucleotides, the CDR3 is TGTGCCAGCAGCCGACAGGACTATGGCTACACCTTC. This chain links TRBV11-2 with TRBJ1-2, with TRBD1 as a possible D gene (6 bases). Trimming took off 5 bases at V and 3 bases at J, with 7 bases between the two ends. The CDR3 is 12 residues long. Germline V lookup: CDR1 SGHAT, CDR2 FQNNGV.

The rearrangement joins TRBV28 to TRBJ1-1, with 9 bases aligning to TRBD1. Germline V gives CDR1 MDHEN, CDR2 SYDVKM. J gave up 2 bases and V 10 bases, and 8 bases lay outside the gene matches. The CDR3 runs 14 residues. In DNA form, the CDR3 reads TGTGCCACGGTACCGGGACAGGGTAACACTGAAGCTTTCTTT. Encoded protein: CATVPGQGNTEAFF.

This sequence joins TRBV2 and TRBJ2-5; D is perhaps TRBD1 (5 bases). The CDR3 extends over 13 amino acids. CDR1 and CDR2 from the germline V gene are SNHLY and FYNNEI. V lost 6 bases, J lost 5 bases, and 13 bases lay in between. CDR3 amino acids: CASRQGVGETQYF. The CDR3 DNA follows: TGTGCCAGCAGGCAAGGGGTTGGCGAGACCCAGTACTTC.